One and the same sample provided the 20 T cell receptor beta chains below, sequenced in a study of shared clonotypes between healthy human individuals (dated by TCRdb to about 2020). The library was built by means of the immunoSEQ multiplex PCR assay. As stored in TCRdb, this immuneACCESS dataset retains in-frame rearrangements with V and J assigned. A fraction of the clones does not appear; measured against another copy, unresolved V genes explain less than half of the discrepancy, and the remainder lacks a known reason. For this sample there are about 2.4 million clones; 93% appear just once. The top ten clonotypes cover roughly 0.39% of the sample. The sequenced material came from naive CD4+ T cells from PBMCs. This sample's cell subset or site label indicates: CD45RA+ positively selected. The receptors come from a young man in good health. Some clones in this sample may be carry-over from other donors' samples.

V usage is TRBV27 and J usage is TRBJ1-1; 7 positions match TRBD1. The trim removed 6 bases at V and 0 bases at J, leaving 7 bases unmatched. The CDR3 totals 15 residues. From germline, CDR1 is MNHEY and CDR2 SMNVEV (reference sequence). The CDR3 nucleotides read TGTGCCAGCAGCCATTATGGGACAGTGAACACTGAAGCTTTCTTT. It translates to CASSHYGTVNTEAFF.

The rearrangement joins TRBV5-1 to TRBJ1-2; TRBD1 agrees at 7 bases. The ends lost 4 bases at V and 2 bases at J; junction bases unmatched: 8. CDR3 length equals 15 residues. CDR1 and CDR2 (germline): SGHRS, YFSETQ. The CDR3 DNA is TGCGCCAGCAGCGCATGGGACAGAGAAAACTATGGCTACACCTTC. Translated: CASSAWDRENYGYTF.

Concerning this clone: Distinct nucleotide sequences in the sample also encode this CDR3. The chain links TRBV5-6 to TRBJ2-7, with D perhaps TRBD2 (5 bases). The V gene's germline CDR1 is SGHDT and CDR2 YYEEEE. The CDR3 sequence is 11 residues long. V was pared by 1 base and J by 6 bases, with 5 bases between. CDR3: CASSLSGEQYF. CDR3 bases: TGTGCCAGCAGCTTGAGCGGCGAGCAGTACTTC.

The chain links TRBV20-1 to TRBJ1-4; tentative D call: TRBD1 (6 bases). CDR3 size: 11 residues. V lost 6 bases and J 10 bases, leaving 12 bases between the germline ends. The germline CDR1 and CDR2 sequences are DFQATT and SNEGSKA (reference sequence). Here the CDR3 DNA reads TGCAGTGCCGACACCAGGGGAAAACTGTTTTTT. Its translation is CSADTRGKLFF.

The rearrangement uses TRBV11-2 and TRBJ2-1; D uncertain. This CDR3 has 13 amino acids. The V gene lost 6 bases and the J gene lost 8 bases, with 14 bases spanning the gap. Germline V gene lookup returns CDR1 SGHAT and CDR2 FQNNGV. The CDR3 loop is CASSYFWWDEQFF. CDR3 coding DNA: TGTGCCAGCAGTTATTTTTGGTGGGATGAGCAGTTCTTC. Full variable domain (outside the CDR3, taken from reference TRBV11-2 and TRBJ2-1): EAGVAQSPRYKIIEKRQSVAFWCNPISGHATLYWYQQILGQGPKLLIQFQNNGVVDDSQLPKDRFSAERLKGVDSTLKIQPAKLEDSAVYLCASSYFWWDEQFFGPGTRLTVL.

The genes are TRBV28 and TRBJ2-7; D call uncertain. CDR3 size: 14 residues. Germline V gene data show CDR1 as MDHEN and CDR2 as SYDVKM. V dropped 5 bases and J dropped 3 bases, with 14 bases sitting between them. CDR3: CASSIVRRDYEQYF. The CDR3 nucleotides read TGTGCCAGCAGTATCGTAAGGCGAGACTACGAGCAGTACTTC.

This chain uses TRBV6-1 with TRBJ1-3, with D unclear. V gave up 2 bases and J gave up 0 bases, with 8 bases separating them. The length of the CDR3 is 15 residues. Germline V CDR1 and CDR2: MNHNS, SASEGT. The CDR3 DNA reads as TGTGCCAGCAGTGAACTGCGCAGCTCTGGAAACACCATATATTTT. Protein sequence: CASSELRSSGNTIYF.

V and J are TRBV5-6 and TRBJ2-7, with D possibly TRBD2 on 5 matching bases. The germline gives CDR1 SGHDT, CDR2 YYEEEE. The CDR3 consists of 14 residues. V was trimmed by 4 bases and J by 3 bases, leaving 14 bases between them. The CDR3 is CASSPQSGIYEQYF. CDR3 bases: TGTGCCAGCAGCCCTCAGTCGGGGATCTACGAGCAGTACTTC.

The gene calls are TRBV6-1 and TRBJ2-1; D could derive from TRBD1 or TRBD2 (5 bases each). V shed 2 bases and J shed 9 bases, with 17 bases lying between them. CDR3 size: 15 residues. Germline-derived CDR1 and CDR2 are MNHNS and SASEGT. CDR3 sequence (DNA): TGTGCCAGCAGTGAAATGGGGGAAATTTCCAGTGAGCAGTTCTTC. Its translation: CASSEMGEISSEQFF.

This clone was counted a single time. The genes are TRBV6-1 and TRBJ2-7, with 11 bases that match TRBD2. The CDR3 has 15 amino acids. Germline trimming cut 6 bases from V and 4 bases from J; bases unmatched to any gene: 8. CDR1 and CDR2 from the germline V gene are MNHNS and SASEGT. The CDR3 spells CASRTLAGGRYEQYF. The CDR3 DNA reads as TGTGCCAGCAGGACGCTAGCGGGAGGTAGATACGAGCAGTACTTC.

In nucleotides, the CDR3 is TGTGCCAGCAGTGACACAGGGGGCGAAGAGACCCAGTACTTC. This sequence encodes CASSDTGGEETQYF. The chain uses TRBV28 and TRBJ2-5; 9 bases map to TRBD1. Unmatched junction bases numbered 4, after V lost 5 bases and J lost 3 bases. The CDR3 contains 14 residues. CDR1 and CDR2 from the germline V gene are MDHEN and SYDVKM.

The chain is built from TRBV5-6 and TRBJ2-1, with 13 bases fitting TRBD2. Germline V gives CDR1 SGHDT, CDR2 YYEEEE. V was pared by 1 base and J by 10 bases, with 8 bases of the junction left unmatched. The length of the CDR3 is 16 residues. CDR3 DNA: TGTGCCAGCAGCTTGATCGGACTAGCGGGGGCATACGAGCAGTTCTTC. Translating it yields CASSLIGLAGAYEQFF.

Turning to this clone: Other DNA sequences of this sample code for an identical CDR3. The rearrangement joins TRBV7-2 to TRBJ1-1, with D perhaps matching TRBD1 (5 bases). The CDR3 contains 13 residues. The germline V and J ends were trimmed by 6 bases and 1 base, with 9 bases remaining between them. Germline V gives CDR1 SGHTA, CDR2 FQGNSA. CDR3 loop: CASRTGQNTEAFF. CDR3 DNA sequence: TGTGCCAGCAGAACTGGACAGAACACTGAAGCTTTCTTT.

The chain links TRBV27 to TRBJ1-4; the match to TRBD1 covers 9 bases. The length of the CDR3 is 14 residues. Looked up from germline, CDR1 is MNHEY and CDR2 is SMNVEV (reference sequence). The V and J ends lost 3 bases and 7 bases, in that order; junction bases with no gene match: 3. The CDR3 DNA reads TGTGCCAGCAGTTTCGGGACAGGGCCTGAAAAACTGTTTTTT. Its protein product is CASSFGTGPEKLFF.

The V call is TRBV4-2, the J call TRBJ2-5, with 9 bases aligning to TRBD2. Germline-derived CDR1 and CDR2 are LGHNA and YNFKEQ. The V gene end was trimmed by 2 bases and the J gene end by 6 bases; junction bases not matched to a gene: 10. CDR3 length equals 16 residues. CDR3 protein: CASSQQRAGGLKTQYF. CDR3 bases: TGTGCCAGCAGCCAACAAAGAGCGGGAGGTTTAAAGACCCAGTACTTC.

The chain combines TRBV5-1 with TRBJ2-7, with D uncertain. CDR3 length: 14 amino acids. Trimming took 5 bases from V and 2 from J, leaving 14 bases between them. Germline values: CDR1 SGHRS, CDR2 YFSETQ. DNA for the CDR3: TGCGCCAGCAGGTCCCTGGGCAGACCCTACGAGCAGTACTTC. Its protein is CASRSLGRPYEQYF.

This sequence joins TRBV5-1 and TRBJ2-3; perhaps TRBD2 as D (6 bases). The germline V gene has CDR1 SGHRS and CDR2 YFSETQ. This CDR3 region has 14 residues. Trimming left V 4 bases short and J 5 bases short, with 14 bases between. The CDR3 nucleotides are TGCGCCAGCAGCCTAGCAGGGACTCGAGATACGCAGTATTTT. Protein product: CASSLAGTRDTQYF.

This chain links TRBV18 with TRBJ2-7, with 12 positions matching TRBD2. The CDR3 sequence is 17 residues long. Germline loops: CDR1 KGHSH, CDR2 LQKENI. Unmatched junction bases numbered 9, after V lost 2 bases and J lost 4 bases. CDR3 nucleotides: TGTGCCAGCTCACCAATGGGGCTAGCGGGAGGGACTTACGAGCAGTACTTC. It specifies CASSPMGLAGGTYEQYF.

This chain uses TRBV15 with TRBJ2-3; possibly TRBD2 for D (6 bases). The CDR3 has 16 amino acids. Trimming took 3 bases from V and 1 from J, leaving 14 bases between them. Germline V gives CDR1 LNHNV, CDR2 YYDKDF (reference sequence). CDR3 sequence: CATSRKSGGGTDTQYF. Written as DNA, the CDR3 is TGTGCCACCAGCAGGAAGAGCGGAGGGGGCACAGATACGCAGTATTTT.

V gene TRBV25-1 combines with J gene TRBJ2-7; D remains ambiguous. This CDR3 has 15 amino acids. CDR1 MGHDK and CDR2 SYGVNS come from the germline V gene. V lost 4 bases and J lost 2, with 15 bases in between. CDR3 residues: CASSAIWGPPYEQYF. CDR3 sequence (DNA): TGTGCCAGCAGTGCAATCTGGGGTCCCCCCTACGAGCAGTACTTC.